The entry that follows covers one T cell receptor (beta chain) sequence. This specimen belongs to a study of blood T cell repertoires in COVID-19. Background on the study: Both acute and convalescent COVID-19 samples were obtained from the United States, Italy and Spain. PBMCs, B-cell-depleted T cells, or T cells were the source of the cDNA or gDNA that made up the material.

Per the study methods: How many nucleated cells were present was estimated from reference gene primer amplification. Some clones are missing from TCRdb's copy, which holds only in-frame ones; the method was immunoSEQ multiplex PCR. V, J and clone size reflect that table, while D and trimming were determined from the DNA. The table records tens of thousands of clones, more than 60% of them present only once. The CDR3 contains 13 residues. V shed 4 bases, J shed 2 bases, and the junction held 1 base outside the gene matches. The receptor was derived from an older woman with acute or convalescent COVID-19. This rearrangement joins TRBV12-3 or TRBV12-4 to TRBJ1-2; 7 nucleotides align to TRBD1. Source material: peripheral blood. The CDR3 DNA follows: TGTGCCAGCAGTTGGGGACAGAACTATGGCTACACCTTC. Translation gives CASSWGQNYGYTF.